These T cell receptor beta chains were read from a single sample in a study of molecular identifiers for immune sequencing clone quantification. In TCRdb, the PCR reads were re-called with MiXCR into one record per CDR3 protein. Among 60,000 to 75,000 distinct CDR3 sequences listed, approximately 18% were seen once. Sample: naive CD8+ T cells from blood, with Jurkat cell RNA spiked in. The receptors were sampled from a human donor in good health. Some libraries in this study had Jurkat cell RNA spiked in. The CDR3 runs from the conserved cysteine through the conserved F or W. D genes are given only for firm matches. Rows may omit the clone size; those that give it use once, few, many or a size class.

J | V | D | size | CDR3 | DNA
TRBJ2-7 | TRBV7-9 | . | many | CASSPLTAGSYEQYF | TGTGCCAGCAGCCCCTTGACTGCGGGGTCATACGAGCAGTACTTC
TRBJ2-1 | TRBV24-1 | TRBD2 | once | CATSDFGRPASAGVRYEQFF | TGTGCCACCAGTGATTTCGGACGACCAGCTTCAGCGGGAGTGCGGTATGAGCAGTTCTTC
TRBJ1-5 | TRBV6-5 | . | many | CASRGATEPNQPQHF | TGTGCCAGCAGGGGGGCGACAGAGCCCAATCAGCCCCAGCATTTT
TRBJ2-2 | TRBV7-9 | TRBD2 | many | CASSEAGGPTGELFF | TGTGCCAGCAGCGAAGCGGGAGGGCCAACCGGGGAGCTGTTTTTT
TRBJ2-2 | TRBV6-6 | . | many | CASSEVAGELFF | TGTGCCAGCAGTGAGGTCGCCGGGGAGCTGTTTTTT
TRBJ2-5 | TRBV4-3 | . | many | CASSQESDYQETQYF | TGCGCCAGCAGCCAAGAGTCGGATTACCAAGAGACCCAGTACTTC
TRBJ2-1 | TRBV20-1 | . | many | CSARDLTGERAYNEQFF | TGCAGTGCTAGAGACCTAACTGGGGAGCGGGCATACAATGAGCAGTTCTTC
TRBJ1-1 | TRBV7-9 | . | . | CASSPPGWTEAFF | TGTGCCAGCAGCCCACCCGGGTGGACTGAAGCTTTCTTT
TRBJ2-1 | TRBV10-3 | . | many | CAISDPGLNNEQFF | TGTGCCATCAGTGATCCTGGACTAAACAATGAGCAGTTCTTC
TRBJ2-1 | TRBV24-1 | TRBD2 | . | CATSDLRTSRNEQFF | TGTGCCACCAGTGATTTACGGACTAGCCGGAATGAGCAGTTCTTC
TRBJ2-5 | TRBV4-3 | . | many | CASSQVLGETQYF | TGCGCCAGCAGCCAAGTTCTGGGAGAGACCCAGTACTTC
TRBJ2-7 | TRBV20-1 | . | many | CSAAGDTAYEQYF | TGCAGTGCTGCGGGGGACACCGCCTACGAGCAGTACTTC
TRBJ2-7 | TRBV7-8 | . | few | CASSLWVGHEQYF | TGTGCCAGCAGCTTATGGGTAGGACACGAGCAGTACTTC
TRBJ2-2 | TRBV27 | . | . | CASSFQLTGELFF | TGTGCCAGCAGTTTCCAACTCACCGGGGAGCTGTTTTTT
TRBJ2-2 | TRBV18 | . | few | CASSPKNRTRTGELFF | TGTGCCAGCTCACCAAAGAATAGAACTCGCACCGGGGAGCTGTTTTTT
TRBJ1-5 | TRBV2 | . | many | CASIEAPSYQPQHF | TGTGCCAGCATCGAGGCCCCTTCTTATCAGCCCCAGCATTTT
TRBJ2-5 | TRBV13 | . | . | CASKPTSGETQYF | TGTGCCAGCAAGCCCACATCCGGAGAGACCCAGTACTTC
TRBJ2-2 | TRBV4-3 | TRBD2 | many | CASSQETSGRAEGTGELFF | TGCGCCAGCAGCCAAGAGACTAGCGGGAGGGCCGAGGGCACCGGGGAGCTGTTTTTT
TRBJ1-2 | TRBV10-3 | TRBD1 | . | CAISEFGQGAMDGYTF | TGTGCCATCAGTGAATTTGGACAGGGGGCGATGGATGGCTACACCTTC
TRBJ1-1 | TRBV5-1 | TRBD1 | many | CASRPDRGTEAFF | TGCGCCAGCAGACCCGACAGGGGGACTGAAGCTTTCTTT
TRBJ2-7 | TRBV27 | . | . | CASSFGSGGGEQHF | TGTGCCAGCAGTTTTGGGTCAGGGGGAGGCGAGCAGCACTTC
TRBJ1-2 | TRBV29-1 | TRBD1 | many | CSVSWLQGADGYTF | TGCAGCGTTTCATGGCTTCAGGGGGCTGATGGCTACACCTTC
TRBJ2-1 | TRBV12-3/TRBV12-4 | TRBD2 | . | CASSLAMGLAGFNEQFF | TGTGCCAGCAGTTTAGCGATGGGACTAGCGGGATTCAATGAGCAGTTCTTC